This T cell receptor (beta chain) is drawn from a study of PD-1 blockade in classical Hodgkin lymphoma. Study background: Nivolumab was given intravenously to patients at 3 mg/kg every 2 weeks.

The sample's time point: cycle 4 day 1 (C4D1), after around six weeks of nivolumab. Every patient experienced relapse after autologous stem cell transplantation, and brentuximab vedotin exposure varied. Findings of the study overall: Patients who initiated nivolumab within 1 year of ASCT were excluded.

A remark on this clone: Antigen specificity is unknown.

Assay: immunoSEQ multiplex PCR; the TCRdb copy retains only in-frame clones and omits some. The sample has approximately 65,000 clones, about 90% seen once. Germline V gives CDR1 MNHEY, CDR2 SVGAGI. This CDR3 is 14 amino acids long. Trimming removed 10 bases at V and 6 bases at J, with 21 bases between. The specimen comprised peripheral blood mononuclear cells (PBMCs), sampled before the fourth cycle of nivolumab. V and J are TRBV6-5 and TRBJ1-1, with D hard to call. This clonotype was sampled from a human donor with classical Hodgkin lymphoma. DNA for the CDR3: TGTGCCACTAAAAAACATGGGGTTACGTCTGAAGCTTTCTTT. It codes for CATKKHGVTSEAFF.